These T cell receptor beta chains were read from a single sample in a study of T cells in Graves' hyperthyroidism and ophthalmopathy. TCRdb re-analysed the multiplex PCR reads in MiXCR, keeping a single row per CDR3 protein. The profile covers some 690,000 distinct CDR3 sequences, with approximately 15% appearing a single time and 15% to 19% taken by the ten largest. What was sequenced was blood. Receptors originate from a man in his fifties with Graves' hyperthyroidism. Both conserved end residues are part of each CDR3. A D gene is named only where the DNA matches it firmly. Expanded clones are given a class, and other clones once, few, many or no size at all.

cdr3_aa cdr3_nt clone_size d_call v_call cdr3_length j_call
CATSGGDYGYTF TGTGCCACGTCAGGGGGAGACTATGGCTACACCTTC many TRBD1 TRBV2 12 TRBJ1-2
CASTNLLWASGTYEQYF TGTGCCAGCACCAACCTCCTGTGGGCTAGCGGGACCTACGAGCAGTACTTC NA TRBD2 TRBV28 17 TRBJ2-7
CASSSLRLYNEQFF TGTGCCAGCAGTTCACTCAGGCTCTACAATGAGCAGTTCTTC many NA TRBV27 14 TRBJ2-1
CASRRIAGNTGELFF TGTGCCAGCAGGCGTATAGCGGGAAACACCGGGGAGCTGTTTTTT many TRBD2 TRBV6-1 15 TRBJ2-2
CASSDLTSGVTDTQYF TGTGCCAGCAGTGATCTGACTAGCGGGGTAACAGATACGCAGTATTTT many TRBD2 TRBV25-1 16 TRBJ2-3
CASSSGTAYSTDTQYF TGTGCCAGCAGTTCCGGGACAGCCTATAGCACAGATACGCAGTATTTT many TRBD1 TRBV28 16 TRBJ2-3
CASSSGTTQAFF TGTGCCAGCAGTTCGGGCACCACACAGGCTTTCTTT many NA TRBV28 12 TRBJ1-1
CASSSPGVTYEQYF TGTGCCAGCAGTTCACCGGGGGTAACCTACGAGCAGTACTTC NA NA TRBV28 14 TRBJ2-7
CASSLFRGEEQYF TGTGCCAGCAGTCTCTTTAGGGGCGAAGAGCAGTACTTC many NA TRBV12-3/TRBV12-4 13 TRBJ2-7
CASSRLRGSGSTDTQYF TGTGCCAGCAGCCGGCTCCGGGGAAGCGGGAGTACAGATACGCAGTATTTT few TRBD2 TRBV13 17 TRBJ2-3
CASSELGGGRSSYNEQFF TGTGCCAGCAGTGAATTAGGGGGCGGGAGGAGCTCCTACAATGAGCAGTTCTTC few NA TRBV6-1 18 TRBJ2-1
CSADPGALQGYEQYF TGCAGTGCTGATCCCGGGGCTCTACAGGGTTACGAGCAGTACTTC NA NA TRBV20-1 15 TRBJ2-7
CSALIGATGELFF TGCAGTGCCTTAATCGGGGCCACCGGGGAGCTGTTTTTT many NA TRBV20-1 13 TRBJ2-2
CASSFDRVGGELLF TGTGCCAGCAGCTTCGACAGGGTGGGCGGGGAGCTGTTATTT NA NA TRBV7-2 14 TRBJ2-2
CASSRRGEGGYEQFF TGTGCCAGCAGCCGGAGAGGGGAAGGGGGCTATGAGCAGTTCTTC many TRBD1 TRBV11-3 15 TRBJ2-1
CASSYATSGSRRADEQYF TGTGCCAGCAGCTACGCGACTAGCGGGAGTCGGAGGGCGGACGAGCAGTACTTC few TRBD2 TRBV6-5 18 TRBJ2-7
CASSPVEGTNYGYTF TGTGCCAGCTCCCCTGTAGAGGGAACTAACTATGGCTACACCTTC NA NA TRBV18 15 TRBJ1-2
CAWSVLGRNERFF TGTGCCTGGAGTGTACTCGGACGTAATGAGCGTTTCTTC few NA TRBV30 13 TRBJ2-1
CSASSGRDNEQFF TGCAGTGCTAGTAGCGGGAGGGACAATGAGCAGTTCTTC few TRBD2 TRBV20-1 13 TRBJ2-1
CASSLDWGSYNEQFF TGTGCCAGCAGCTTAGACTGGGGCTCCTACAATGAGCAGTTCTTC many NA TRBV7-9 15 TRBJ2-1
CASSNWQGGTGELFF TGTGCCAGCAGTAACTGGCAGGGAGGCACCGGGGAGCTGTTTTTT few NA TRBV6-1 15 TRBJ2-2
CASSAGTQPQHF TGCGCCAGCAGTGCGGGTACTCAGCCCCAGCATTTT many NA TRBV10-1 12 TRBJ1-5
CASSYPLDGLSDTGELFF TGTGCCAGCAGTTACCCCCTGGACGGACTCAGTGACACCGGGGAGCTGTTTTTT NA NA TRBV6-2/TRBV6-3 18 TRBJ2-2
CASSLSHYEQYF TGTGCCAGCAGTCTCTCTCACTACGAGCAGTACTTC many NA TRBV28 12 TRBJ2-7
CASSLYPEYYLRGQNNSPLHF TGTGCCAGCAGTTTATATCCCGAATATTATTTGCGGGGACAAAATAATTCACCCCTCCACTTT few NA TRBV28 21 TRBJ1-6
CASSPPTVEPYYGYTF TGTGCCAGCTCACCACCGACCGTGGAACCCTACTATGGCTACACCTTC few NA TRBV18 16 TRBJ1-2
CASSPETGSEQFF TGTGCCAGCAGCCCCGAAACAGGGAGTGAGCAGTTCTTC many NA TRBV7-3 13 TRBJ2-1
CASSEPGVYEQYF TGCGCCAGCAGTGAACCGGGAGTTTACGAGCAGTACTTC NA NA TRBV10-2 13 TRBJ2-7
CASSPLTGLYHEQYF TGTGCCAGCAGTCCTTTGACGGGACTCTACCACGAGCAGTACTTC NA NA TRBV7-2 15 TRBJ2-7
CASSSGQGVGEQYF TGTGCCAGCAGCTCGGGACAGGGGGTTGGGGAGCAGTACTTC many TRBD1 TRBV7-8 14 TRBJ2-7
CASSGGAIVNEQYF TGCGCCAGCAGTGGGGGGGCGATTGTCAACGAGCAGTACTTC few NA TRBV10-1 14 TRBJ2-7
CASSLAGAGTDTQYF TGTGCCAGCAGCTTAGCGGGAGCAGGCACAGATACGCAGTATTTT many TRBD2 TRBV5-4 15 TRBJ2-3
CASSLEGQRGTQYF TGCGCCAGCAGCTTGGAAGGACAGCGGGGTACGCAGTATTTT NA NA TRBV5-1 14 TRBJ2-3
CASIPRGGPNNEQFF TGTGCCAGCATCCCGAGAGGGGGGCCTAACAATGAGCAGTTCTTC NA NA TRBV25-1 15 TRBJ2-1
CASSLEGWHNEQFF TGTGCCAGCAGCTTGGAGGGCTGGCACAATGAGCAGTTCTTC few NA TRBV5-8 14 TRBJ2-1
CASSLGALEFYEQYF TGCGCCAGCAGCTTGGGGGCTCTAGAGTTCTACGAGCAGTACTTC NA NA TRBV5-1 15 TRBJ2-7
CASSVALDLASSGYTF TGTGCCAGCAGCGTCGCCCTAGACCTTGCGTCCAGTGGCTACACCTTC NA NA TRBV9 16 TRBJ1-2
CASSYGTVSYEQYF TGTGCCAGCAGTTATGGGACGGTGTCCTACGAGCAGTACTTC many NA TRBV27 14 TRBJ2-7
CASRETGNYGYTF TGTGCCAGCAGGGAGACAGGGAACTATGGCTACACCTTC many TRBD1 TRBV12-3/TRBV12-4 13 TRBJ1-2
CSAREDENTEAFF TGCAGTGCTAGAGAGGACGAGAACACTGAAGCTTTCTTT many NA TRBV20-1 13 TRBJ1-1
CASSEAYWDKGYNEQFF TGTGCCAGCAGTGAAGCCTATTGGGACAAAGGCTACAATGAGCAGTTCTTC NA NA TRBV6-1 17 TRBJ2-1
CASSYAGLAISYEQYF TGTGCCAGCAGTTACGCCGGACTAGCGATCTCCTACGAGCAGTACTTC few TRBD2 TRBV6-2/TRBV6-3 16 TRBJ2-7
CSVGLAENYNEQFF TGCAGCGTCGGACTAGCGGAAAACTACAATGAGCAGTTCTTC many TRBD2 TRBV29-1 14 TRBJ2-1
CASSSVRTTGYTF TGTGCCAGCAGTTCCGTCCGGACAACTGGCTACACCTTC many NA TRBV27 13 TRBJ1-2
CASSLSRQGGNQPQHF TGTGCCAGCAGTTTATCGCGACAGGGGGGGAATCAGCCCCAGCATTTT many TRBD1 TRBV27 16 TRBJ1-5
CASSESLAGGYEQYF TGCGCCAGCAGTGAGTCACTAGCGGGAGGATACGAGCAGTACTTC NA TRBD2 TRBV10-2 15 TRBJ2-7
CASSLAGASNTQYF TGTGCCAGCAGTCTCGCCGGGGCCTCGAATACGCAGTATTTT many NA TRBV28 14 TRBJ2-3
CASSPLSGESSGNTIYF TGTGCCAGCTCACCATTGTCAGGGGAGAGCTCTGGAAACACCATATATTTT NA NA TRBV18 17 TRBJ1-3
CAWGDRQELEQYF TGTGCCTGGGGCGACCGACAGGAGCTAGAGCAGTACTTC few NA TRBV30 13 TRBJ2-7
CASGAGPSREQYF TGTGCCAGCGGAGCGGGGCCCTCGCGTGAGCAGTACTTC few TRBD2 TRBV28 13 TRBJ2-7
CASSYRQGRAEAFF TGCGCCAGCAGCTATAGACAGGGTCGGGCTGAAGCTTTCTTT NA TRBD1 TRBV5-1 14 TRBJ1-1
CASSEPSGRGEQFF TGTGCCAGCAGTGAACCTAGCGGGAGGGGAGAGCAGTTCTTC many TRBD2 TRBV2 14 TRBJ2-1